This TCR gamma chain was sequenced during a study of Vδ1+ human thymocytes. Findings and caveats of the study: Around 20% of thymic delta-chain sequences were Vdelta2, with few Vdelta3, unlike blood Vdelta1+ controls. Thymic TRG and TRD repertoires appeared highly polyclonal.

With regard to this clone: The antigen is unknown.

Sequences come from RNA converted to cDNA by reverse transcription. The CDR3 regions were amplified by multiplex PCR from V-gene primers to a constant-region primer. TCRdb re-called the multiplex PCR reads using CATT. The table records 36,000 or so gamma-chain clones, 20% of them present only once. The sorted cells were CD3+ Vdelta1+ Vdelta2- thymocytes from alphabeta-depleted thymus. Trimming took 5 bases from V and 11 from J; bases not matched to a gene: 6. Germline V gene sequence: CDR1 EGSTGY, CDR2 YDSYTSSV. This CDR3 has 10 residues. Sequencing was done on a sample of Vdelta1+ gamma-delta thymocytes from the thymus. Subset of the sample: FACS-sorted CD3+ TCRalphabeta- TCRVdelta1+ TCRVdelta2- thymocytes. The chain combines TRGV4 with TRGJ1 or TRGJ2. This TCR was sampled from a girl under three years old who had congenital heart surgery. CDR3 amino acids: CATWGGEKLF. The CDR3 region has the DNA TGTGCCACCTGGGGGGGGGAGAAACTCTTT.